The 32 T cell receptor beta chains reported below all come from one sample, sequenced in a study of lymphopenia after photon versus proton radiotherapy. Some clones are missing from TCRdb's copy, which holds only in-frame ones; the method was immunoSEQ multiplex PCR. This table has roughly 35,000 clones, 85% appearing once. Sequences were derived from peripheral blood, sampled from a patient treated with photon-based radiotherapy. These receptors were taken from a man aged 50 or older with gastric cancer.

This chain's CDR3 is CASSPEGETQYF. The CDR3 DNA follows: TGCGCCAGCAGCCCGGAGGGAGAGACCCAGTACTTC. This rearrangement joins TRBV5-1 to TRBJ2-5, with TRBD2 as a possible D gene (6 bases). The CDR3 totals 12 residues. Germline CDR1 reads SGHRS; CDR2 reads YFSETQ. Trimming stripped 4 bases from V and 4 bases from J, with 8 bases between.

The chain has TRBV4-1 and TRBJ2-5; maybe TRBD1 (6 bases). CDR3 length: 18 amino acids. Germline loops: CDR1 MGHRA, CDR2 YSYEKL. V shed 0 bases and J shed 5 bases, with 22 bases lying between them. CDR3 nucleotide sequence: TGCGCCAGCAGCCAAGATTGGTCCGGGACAAGGGAAAGGGAGACCCAGTACTTC. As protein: CASSQDWSGTRERETQYF.

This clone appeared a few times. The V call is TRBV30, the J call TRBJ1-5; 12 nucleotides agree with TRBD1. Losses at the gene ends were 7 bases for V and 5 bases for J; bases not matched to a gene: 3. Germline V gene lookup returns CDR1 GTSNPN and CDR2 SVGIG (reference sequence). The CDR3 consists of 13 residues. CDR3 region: CASGTGGDQPQHF. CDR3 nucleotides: TGTGCCTCCGGGACAGGGGGCGATCAGCCCCAGCATTTT.

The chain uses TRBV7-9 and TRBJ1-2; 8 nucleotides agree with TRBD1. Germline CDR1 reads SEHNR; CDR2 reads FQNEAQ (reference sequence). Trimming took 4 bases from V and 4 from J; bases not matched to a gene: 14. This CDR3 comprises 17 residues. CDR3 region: CASSSIKTGTGLYGYTF. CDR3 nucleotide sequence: TGTGCCAGCAGCTCAATAAAGACCGGGACAGGCCTCTATGGCTACACCTTC.

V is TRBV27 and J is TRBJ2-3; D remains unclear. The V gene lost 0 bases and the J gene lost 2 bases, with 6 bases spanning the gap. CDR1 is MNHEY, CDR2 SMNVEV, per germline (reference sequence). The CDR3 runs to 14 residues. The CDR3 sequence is CASSLSAVTDTQYF. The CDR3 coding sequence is TGTGCCAGCAGTTTATCGGCGGTCACAGATACGCAGTATTTT.

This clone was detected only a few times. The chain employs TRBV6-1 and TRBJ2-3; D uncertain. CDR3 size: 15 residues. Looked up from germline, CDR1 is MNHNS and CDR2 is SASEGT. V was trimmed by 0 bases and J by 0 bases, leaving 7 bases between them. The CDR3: CASSEAVGSTDTQYF. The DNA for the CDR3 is TGTGCCAGCAGTGAAGCGGTCGGGAGCACAGATACGCAGTATTTT.

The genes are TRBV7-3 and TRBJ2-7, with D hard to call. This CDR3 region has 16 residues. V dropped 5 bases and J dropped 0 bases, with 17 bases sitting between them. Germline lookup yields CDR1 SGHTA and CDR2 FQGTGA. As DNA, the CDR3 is TGTGCCAGCAGCCCGATAACAGCGATAAACTCCTACGAGCAGTACTTC. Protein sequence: CASSPITAINSYEQYF.

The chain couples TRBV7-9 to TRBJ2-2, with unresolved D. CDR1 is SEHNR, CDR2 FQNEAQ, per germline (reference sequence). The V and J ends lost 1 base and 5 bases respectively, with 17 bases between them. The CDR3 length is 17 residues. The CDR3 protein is CASSLVQGLRLTGELFF. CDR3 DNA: TGTGCCAGCAGCTTAGTTCAAGGGTTGCGTTTGACCGGGGAGCTGTTTTTT.

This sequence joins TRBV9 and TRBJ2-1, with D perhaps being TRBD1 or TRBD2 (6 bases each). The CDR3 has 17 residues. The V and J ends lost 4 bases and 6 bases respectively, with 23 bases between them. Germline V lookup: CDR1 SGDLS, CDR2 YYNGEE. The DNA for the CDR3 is TGTGCCAGCAGCCCGGGGGCTGCGGGGTCCTGGGGCAATGAGCAGTTCTTC. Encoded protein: CASSPGAAGSWGNEQFF.

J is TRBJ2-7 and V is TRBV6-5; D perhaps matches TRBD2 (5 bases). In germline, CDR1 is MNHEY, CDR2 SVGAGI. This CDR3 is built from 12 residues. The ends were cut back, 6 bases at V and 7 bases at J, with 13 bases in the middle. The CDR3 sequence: CASRGQTGEQYF. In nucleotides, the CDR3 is TGTGCCAGCAGGGGTCAAACGGGGGAGCAGTACTTC.

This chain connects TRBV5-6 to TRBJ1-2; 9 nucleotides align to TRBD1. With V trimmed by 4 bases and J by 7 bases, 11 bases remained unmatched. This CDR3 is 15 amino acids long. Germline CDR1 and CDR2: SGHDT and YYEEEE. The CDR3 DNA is TGTGCCAGCAGCGGATCGACAGGGGGACGCGGTGGCTACACCTTC. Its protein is CASSGSTGGRGGYTF.

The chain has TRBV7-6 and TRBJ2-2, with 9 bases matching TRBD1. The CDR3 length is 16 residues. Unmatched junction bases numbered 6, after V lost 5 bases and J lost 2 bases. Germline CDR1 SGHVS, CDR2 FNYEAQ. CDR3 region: CASSPLGQGNTGELFF. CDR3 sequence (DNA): TGTGCCAGCAGCCCGTTGGGACAGGGAAACACCGGGGAGCTGTTTTTT.

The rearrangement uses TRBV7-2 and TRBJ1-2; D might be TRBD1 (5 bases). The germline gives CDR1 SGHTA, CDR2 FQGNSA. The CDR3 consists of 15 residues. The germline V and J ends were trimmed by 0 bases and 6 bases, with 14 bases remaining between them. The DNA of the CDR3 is TGTGCCAGCAGCTTAGCCCGTCCCGGGACGGATGGCTACACCTTC. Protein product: CASSLARPGTDGYTF. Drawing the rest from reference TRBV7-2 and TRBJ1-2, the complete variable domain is GAGVSQSPSNKVTEKGKDVELRCDPISGHTALYWYRQSLGQGLEFLIYFQGNSAPDKSGLPSDRFSAERTGGSVSTLTIQRTQQEDSAVYLCASSLARPGTDGYTFGSGTRLTVV.

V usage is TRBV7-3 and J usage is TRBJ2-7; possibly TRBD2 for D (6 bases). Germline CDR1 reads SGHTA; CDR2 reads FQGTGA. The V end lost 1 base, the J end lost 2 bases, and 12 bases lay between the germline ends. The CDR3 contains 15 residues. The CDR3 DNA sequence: TGTGCCAGCAGCTTAAGGGGGGATACCACCTACGAGCAGTACTTC. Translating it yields CASSLRGDTTYEQYF.

DNA of the CDR3: TGCGCCAGCAGCCAAGATGGCAGAGGCGGAGAGACCCAGTACTTC. Residues: CASSQDGRGGETQYF. The V gene is TRBV4-1, the J gene TRBJ2-5, with D unresolved. CDR3 length equals 15 residues. The ends were cut back, 0 bases at V and 4 bases at J, with 12 bases in the middle. Per germline, CDR1 MGHRA and CDR2 YSYEKL.

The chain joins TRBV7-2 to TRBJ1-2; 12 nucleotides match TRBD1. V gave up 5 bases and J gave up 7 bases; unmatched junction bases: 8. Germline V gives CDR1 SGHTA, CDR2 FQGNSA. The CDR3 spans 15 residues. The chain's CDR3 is CASSLPGQGASGYTF. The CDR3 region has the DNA TGTGCCAGCAGCCTTCCGGGACAGGGGGCGTCTGGCTACACCTTC.

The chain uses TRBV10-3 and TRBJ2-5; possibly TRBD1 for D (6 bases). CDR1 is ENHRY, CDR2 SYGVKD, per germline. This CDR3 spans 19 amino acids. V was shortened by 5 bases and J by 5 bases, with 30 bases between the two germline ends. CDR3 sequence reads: CAISLDRNLPGQEGETQYF. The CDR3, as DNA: TGTGCCATCAGTCTGGATCGCAATCTCCCGGGACAAGAGGGGGAGACCCAGTACTTC.

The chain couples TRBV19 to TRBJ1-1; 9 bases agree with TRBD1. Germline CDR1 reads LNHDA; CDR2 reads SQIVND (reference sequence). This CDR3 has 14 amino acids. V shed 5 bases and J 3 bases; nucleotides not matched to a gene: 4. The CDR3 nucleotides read TGTGCCAGTAGTGTACAGGGGGCGGACACTGAAGCTTTCTTT. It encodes CASSVQGADTEAFF.

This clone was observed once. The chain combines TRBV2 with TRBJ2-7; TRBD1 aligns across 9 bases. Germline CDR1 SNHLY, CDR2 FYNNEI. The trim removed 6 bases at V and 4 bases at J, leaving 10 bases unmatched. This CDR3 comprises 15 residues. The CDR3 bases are TGTGCCAGCAGCGTGGGACAGGGAGGAGGATACGAGCAGTACTTC. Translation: CASSVGQGGGYEQYF.

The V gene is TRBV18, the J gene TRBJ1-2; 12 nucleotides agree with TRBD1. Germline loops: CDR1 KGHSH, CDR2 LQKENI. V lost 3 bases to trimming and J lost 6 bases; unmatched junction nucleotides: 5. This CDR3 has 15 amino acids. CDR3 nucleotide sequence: TGTGCCAGCTCACCGGGGACAGGGGGCAGTGATGGCTACACCTTC. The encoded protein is CASSPGTGGSDGYTF.

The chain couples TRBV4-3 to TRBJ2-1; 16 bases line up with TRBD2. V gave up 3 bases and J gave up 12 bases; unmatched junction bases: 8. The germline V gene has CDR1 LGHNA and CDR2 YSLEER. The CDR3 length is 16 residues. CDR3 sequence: CASSQTGTSGRAGQFF. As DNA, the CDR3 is TGCGCCAGCAGCCAGACCGGGACTAGCGGGAGGGCCGGGCAGTTCTTC.

The CDR3, as DNA: TGCGCCAGCAGCCAAGAAAGCGGGCCCGGCCTGGGGAAGTTCTTC. It yields the protein CASSQESGPGLGKFF. The J gene is TRBJ2-1, the V gene TRBV4-3; possible D gene TRBD2, 6 bases. Germline CDR1 LGHNA, CDR2 YSLEER. The CDR3 has 15 amino acids. Trimming pared 0 bases from V and 14 bases from J, leaving 20 bases between.

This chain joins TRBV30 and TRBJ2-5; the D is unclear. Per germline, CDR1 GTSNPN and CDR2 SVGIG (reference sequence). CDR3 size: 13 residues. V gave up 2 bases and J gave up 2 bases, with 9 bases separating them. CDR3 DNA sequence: TGTGCCTGGAGTCGCACCTATCAAGAGACCCAGTACTTC. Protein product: CAWSRTYQETQYF.

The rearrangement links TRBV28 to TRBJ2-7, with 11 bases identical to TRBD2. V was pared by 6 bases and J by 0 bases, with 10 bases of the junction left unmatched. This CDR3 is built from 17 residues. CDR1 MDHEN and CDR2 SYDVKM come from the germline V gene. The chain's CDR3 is CASSSWTSGPSSYEQYF. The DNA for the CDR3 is TGTGCCAGCAGCAGTTGGACTAGCGGGCCAAGCTCCTACGAGCAGTACTTC.

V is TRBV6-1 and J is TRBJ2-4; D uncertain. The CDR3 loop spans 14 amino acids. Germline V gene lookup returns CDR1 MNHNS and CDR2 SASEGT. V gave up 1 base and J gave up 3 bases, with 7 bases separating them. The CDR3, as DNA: TGTGCCAGCAGTGAAGGCGGCAGCAAAAACATTCAGTACTTC. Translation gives CASSEGGSKNIQYF.

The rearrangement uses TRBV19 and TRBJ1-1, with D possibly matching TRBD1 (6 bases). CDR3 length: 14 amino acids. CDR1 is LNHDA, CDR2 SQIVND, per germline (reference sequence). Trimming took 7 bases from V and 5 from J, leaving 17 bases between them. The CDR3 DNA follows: TGTGCCAGTAAACGGGACACCCTTGGGACTGAAGCTTTCTTT. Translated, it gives CASKRDTLGTEAFF.

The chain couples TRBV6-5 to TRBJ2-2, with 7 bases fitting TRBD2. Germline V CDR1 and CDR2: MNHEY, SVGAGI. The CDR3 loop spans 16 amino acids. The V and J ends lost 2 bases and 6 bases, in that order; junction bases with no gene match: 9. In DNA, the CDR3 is TGTGCCAGCAGTTACGCCCTGGGGGGAGGGGCCGGGGAGCTGTTTTTT. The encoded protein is CASSYALGGGAGELFF.

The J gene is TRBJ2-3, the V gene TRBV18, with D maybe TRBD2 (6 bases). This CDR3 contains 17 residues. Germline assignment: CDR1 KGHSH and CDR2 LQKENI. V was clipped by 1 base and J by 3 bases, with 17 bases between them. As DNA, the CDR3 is TGTGCCAGCTCACCACGTTCTCGCGGGATTGGGACAGATACGCAGTATTTT. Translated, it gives CASSPRSRGIGTDTQYF.

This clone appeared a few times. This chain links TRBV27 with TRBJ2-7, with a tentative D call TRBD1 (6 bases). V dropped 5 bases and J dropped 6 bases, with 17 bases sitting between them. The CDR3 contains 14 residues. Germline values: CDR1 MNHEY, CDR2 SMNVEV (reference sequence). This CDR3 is CASSQTGSSFEQYF. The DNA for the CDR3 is TGTGCCAGCAGTCAGACAGGAAGTAGCTTCGAGCAGTACTTC.

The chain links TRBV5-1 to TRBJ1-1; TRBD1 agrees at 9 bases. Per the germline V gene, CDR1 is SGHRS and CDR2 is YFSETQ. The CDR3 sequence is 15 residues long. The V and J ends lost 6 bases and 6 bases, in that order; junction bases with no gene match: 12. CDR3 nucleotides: TGCGCCAGCAACGCAAGACAGGGGGTAAGCGCTGAAGCTTTCTTT. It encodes CASNARQGVSAEAFF.

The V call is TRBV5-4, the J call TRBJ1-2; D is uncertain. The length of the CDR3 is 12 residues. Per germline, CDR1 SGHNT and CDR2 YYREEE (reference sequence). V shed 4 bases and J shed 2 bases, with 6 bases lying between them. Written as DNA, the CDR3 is TGTGCCAGCAGCCCGGACAACTATGGCTACACCTTC. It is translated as CASSPDNYGYTF.

The CDR3 sequence: CASSRGLRTEAFF. The CDR3 DNA reads as TGTGCCAGCAGCAGGGGGCTCAGGACTGAAGCTTTCTTT. The chain is built from TRBV7-2 and TRBJ1-1; 7 positions agree with TRBD1. With V trimmed by 5 bases and J by 5 bases, 5 bases remained unmatched. CDR3 length: 13 residues. CDR1 and CDR2 (germline): SGHTA, FQGNSA.